The 10 T cell receptor beta chains below come from one sample, sequenced in a study of T cell responses to AZD1222 COVID-19 vaccine. TCRdb's copy holds only in-frame clones and misses some; the assay was immunoSEQ multiplex PCR. The sample yields about 130,000 clones, 88% seen once. The specimen comprised peripheral blood, sampled on day 0 of AZD1222 vaccination. The receptors were sampled from an adult in good health.

Here the CDR3 DNA reads TGTGCCAGCAGTTACTCCGGGGACAGTTACAATGAGCAGTTCTTC. Amino acid sequence: CASSYSGDSYNEQFF. The V gene is TRBV6-5, the J gene TRBJ2-1; 7 bases match TRBD1. Germline V gene data show CDR1 as MNHEY and CDR2 as SVGAGI. Trimming at V came to 0 bases and at J to 4 bases, leaving 3 bases not matched to a gene. The CDR3 is made up of 15 amino acids.

Only one count was recorded for this clone. The J gene is TRBJ2-7, the V gene TRBV7-2; 8 nucleotides agree with TRBD2. This CDR3 region has 14 residues. Germline V gives CDR1 SGHTA, CDR2 FQGNSA. V was pared by 7 bases and J by 7 bases, with 12 bases of the junction left unmatched. The CDR3 protein is CASKTGGTDIEQYF. CDR3 nucleotide sequence: TGTGCCAGCAAAACGGGGGGGACCGACATTGAGCAGTACTTC.

The rearrangement joins TRBV30 to TRBJ1-1; TRBD1 aligns across 7 bases. The trim removed 4 bases at V and 0 bases at J, leaving 2 bases unmatched. Germline assignment: CDR1 GTSNPN and CDR2 SVGIG (reference sequence). This CDR3 contains 13 residues. CDR3 sequence (DNA): TGTGCCTGGACGACAGGGATGAACACTGAAGCTTTCTTT. It yields the protein CAWTTGMNTEAFF.

V is TRBV18 and J is TRBJ1-3; 9 bases fit TRBD1. Per the germline V gene, CDR1 is KGHSH and CDR2 is LQKENI. This CDR3 is 16 amino acids long. The ends lost 4 bases at V and 2 bases at J; junction bases unmatched: 6. The CDR3 DNA reads TGTGCCAGCTCACAATCCGGGACAGGGACTGGAAACACCATATATTTT. Translated: CASSQSGTGTGNTIYF.

The chain combines TRBV27 with TRBJ2-1, with 11 bases fitting TRBD2. J was trimmed by 6 bases and V by 7 bases; bases with no gene match: 8. This CDR3 is built from 15 residues. Per germline, CDR1 MNHEY and CDR2 SMNVEV (reference sequence). CDR3 DNA sequence: TGTGCCAGCACCTTAGCGGGAGGGGGGGGCAATGAGCAGTTCTTC. Translated, it gives CASTLAGGGGNEQFF.

The chain uses TRBV3-1 (or the pseudogene TRBV3-2) and TRBJ1-2; TRBD1 agrees at 8 bases. This CDR3 is built from 15 residues. Germline loops: CDR1 LGHDT, CDR2 YNNKEL (reference sequence). With 0 bases clipped from V and 8 bases from J, the junction kept 8 bases outside the gene matches. CDR3 protein: CASSQDLETGDGYTF. In nucleotides, the CDR3 is TGTGCCAGCAGCCAAGATCTTGAGACAGGGGACGGCTACACCTTC.

The chain recombines TRBV2 with TRBJ1-5, with 9 bases fitting TRBD1. The CDR3 length is 15 residues. Trimming removed 6 bases from V and 6 bases from J; junction bases left unmatched: 9. Germline V gene sequence: CDR1 SNHLY, CDR2 FYNNEI. The CDR3 coding sequence is TGTGCCAGCAGAGCCGGGACAGGGAACTTTCAGCCCCAGCATTTT. Its protein is CASRAGTGNFQPQHF.

The chain joins TRBV7-2 to TRBJ2-3; 14 nucleotides match TRBD2. The germline V gene has CDR1 SGHTA and CDR2 FQGNSA. This CDR3 is built from 16 residues. With V trimmed by 5 bases and J by 4 bases, 5 bases remained unmatched. Here the CDR3 reads CASSARLAGGSDTQYF. The CDR3 nucleotides read TGTGCCAGCAGCGCCCGACTAGCGGGGGGGTCAGATACGCAGTATTTT.

The chain recombines TRBV3-1 (or the pseudogene TRBV3-2) with TRBJ1-2; D is uncertain. Germline-derived CDR1 and CDR2 are LGHDT and YNNKEL (reference sequence). This CDR3 region has 11 residues. The germline V and J ends were trimmed by 4 bases and 5 bases, with 5 bases remaining between them. This CDR3 reads CASSRFYGYTF. The CDR3 coding sequence is TGTGCCAGCAGCCGATTTTATGGCTACACCTTC.

The rearrangement links TRBV29-1 to TRBJ1-4; possibly TRBD1 for D (5 bases). The CDR3 is 13 residues long. The V and J ends lost 4 bases and 5 bases respectively, with 11 bases between them. Germline assignment: CDR1 SQVTM and CDR2 ANQGSEA. CDR3 protein: CSVGWGRNEKLFF. CDR3 DNA sequence: TGCAGCGTTGGGTGGGGGAGAAATGAAAAACTGTTTTTT. The variable domain in full, with the rest retrieved from reference TRBV29-1 and TRBJ1-4, is SAVISQKPSRDICQRGTSLTIQCQVDSQVTMMFWYRQQPGQSLTLIATANQGSEATYESGFVIDKFPISRPNLTFSTLTVSNMSPEDSSIYLCSVGWGRNEKLFFGSGTQLSVL.